A single T cell receptor beta chain is shown here with its context. This record belongs to a study of technical replicates of blood from a few donors. The CDR3 consists of 12 residues. Unmatched junction bases numbered 3, after V lost 7 bases and J lost 7 bases. Germline values: CDR1 SNHLY, CDR2 FYNNEI. Data came from immunoSEQ multiplex PCR; TCRdb stores just in-frame clones and leaves some out. Seen here are approximately 75,000 clones, 95% to 98% observed once, and the top ten hold around 0.18%. This clonotype originated in a human donor in good health. The V gene is TRBV2, the J gene TRBJ2-5, with 10 bases that match TRBD1. The material sequenced was T cells isolated from PBMCs. For the CDR3, the DNA is TGTGCCAGCACCGGACAGGGGGGGACCCAGTACTTC. This codes for CASTGQGGTQYF.